A single sample is the source of the 5 T cell receptor beta chains below, sequenced in a study of control samples from healthy donors and cancer patients. Assay used: immunoSEQ multiplex PCR; TCRdb lists only in-frame clones, some missing. The sample carries about 120,000 clones, around 89% recorded once. Sequencing was done on a sample of blood. Every receptor here comes from a man aged 45 to 65 in good health.

The rearrangement links TRBV7-8 to TRBJ1-1, with 7 bases aligning to TRBD1. Germline V gene sequence: CDR1 SGHVS, CDR2 FQNEAQ. Unmatched junction bases numbered 6, after V lost 5 bases and J lost 3 bases. This CDR3 is 14 amino acids long. The CDR3, as DNA: TGTGCCAGCAGCGTGACAGGGAAGGACACTGAAGCTTTCTTT. It yields the protein CASSVTGKDTEAFF.

A note on this clone: A read error may produce the germline difference seen at one junction end. J is TRBJ1-2 and V is TRBV9; 7 nucleotides align to TRBD1. Germline lookup yields CDR1 SGDLS and CDR2 YYNGEE. This CDR3 region has 12 residues. The CDR3: CASSGGTVSEDF. The CDR3 DNA is TGTGCCAGCAGCGGGGGGACAGTGTCGGAAGACTTC.

The V call is TRBV5-1, the J call TRBJ1-1; the D gene is possibly TRBD1 (5 bases). The CDR3 length is 13 residues. Per the germline V gene, CDR1 is SGHRS and CDR2 is YFSETQ. Trimming removed 5 bases at V and 8 bases at J, with 16 bases between. CDR3 coding DNA: TGCGCCAGCAGTCTTAAGACCGGGACGGAAGCTTTCTTT. As protein: CASSLKTGTEAFF.

This rearrangement joins TRBV6-1 to TRBJ1-3; 8 bases map to TRBD1. Looked up from germline, CDR1 is MNHNS and CDR2 is SASEGT. Trimming cost V 2 bases and J 4 bases; bases outside gene matches: 7. This CDR3 is 16 amino acids long. The CDR3 sequence is CASSEYSGGYGNTIYF. The DNA for the CDR3 is TGTGCCAGCAGTGAATATTCAGGGGGCTACGGAAACACCATATATTTT.

V usage is TRBV6-5 and J usage is TRBJ1-1; 7 positions match TRBD1. Trimming removed 6 bases from V and 5 bases from J; junction bases left unmatched: 6. The germline V gene has CDR1 MNHEY and CDR2 SVGAGI. CDR3 length: 13 residues. CDR3 in DNA: TGTGCCAGCAGATTAACAGGGGAAACTGAAGCTTTCTTT. Amino acids: CASRLTGETEAFF.